These 8 T cell receptor beta chains came from one sample sequenced in a study of cytomegalovirus exposure and HLA in healthy donors. Both 60 Vbeta primers and 13 Jbeta primers went into the PCR. The table came from immunoSEQ multiplex PCR; TCRdb's copy has only in-frame clones and leaves some out. The sample includes 120,000 or so clones, around 65% of them seen just once. The specimen was PBMCs. These TCRs come from a young man in good health and CMV-seronegative.

The genes are TRBV5-1 and TRBJ2-2; D perhaps matches TRBD2 (6 bases). The V gene lost 2 bases and the J gene lost 2 bases, with 13 bases spanning the gap. The CDR3 spans 16 residues. From germline, CDR1 is SGHRS and CDR2 YFSETQ. The CDR3 bases are TGCGCCAGCAGCTTAGGTCACGGGGGTAACACCGGGGAGCTGTTTTTT. It specifies CASSLGHGGNTGELFF.

This chain connects TRBV2 to TRBJ1-2; 8 bases are shared with TRBD1. V trimming: 7 bases; J trimming: 5 bases; junction bases outside the gene matches: 9. Germline V gene sequence: CDR1 SNHLY, CDR2 FYNNEI. This CDR3 contains 14 residues. The CDR3 nucleotides are TGTGCCAGCAATCTAGACAGGGGAGATTATGGCTACACCTTC. Translating it yields CASNLDRGDYGYTF.

In its sample, this clone was seen a few times. The V and J genes are TRBV7-2 and TRBJ1-5; 8 bases line up with TRBD1. The CDR3 runs to 13 residues. Unmatched junction bases numbered 0, after V lost 1 base and J lost 7 bases. Germline assignment: CDR1 SGHTA and CDR2 FQGNSA. The DNA for the CDR3 is TGTGCCAGCAGCTTAGACAGGGGGCAGCCCCAGCATTTT. This translates into CASSLDRGQPQHF.

The rearrangement links TRBV28 to TRBJ2-5; D uncertain. The DNA matches TRBJ2-7 better at its end, which makes the J call doubtful. The CDR3 sequence is 14 residues long. CDR1 is MDHEN and CDR2 is SYDVKM in the germline V gene. The CDR3 reads CASSFADTSYEQYF. The DNA of the CDR3 is TGTGCCAGCAGTTTCGCCGACACCTCCTACGAGCAGTACTTC.

This clone was counted once. The chain employs TRBV7-9 and TRBJ1-1; D may be TRBD1 (6 bases). CDR3 length: 14 amino acids. CDR1 and CDR2 from the germline V gene are SEHNR and FQNEAQ (reference sequence). Between the trimmed V and J ends, which lost 5 bases and 2 bases, there was a span of 12 bases. The CDR3 DNA sequence: TGTGCCAGCAGCCCGAACAGGGATAACACTGAAGCTTTCTTT. Amino acid sequence: CASSPNRDNTEAFF.

This clone was observed a handful of times. This chain uses TRBV5-6 with TRBJ1-5; 10 bases match TRBD1. This CDR3 spans 16 amino acids. In germline, CDR1 is SGHDT, CDR2 YYEEEE. V dropped 2 bases and J dropped 3; count of bases not matched to a gene: 5. The CDR3 DNA reads TGTGCCAGCAGCTTACGGGGACAGGGGACCAATCAGCCCCAGCATTTT. Its protein product is CASSLRGQGTNQPQHF.

This clone was seen just once. The chain has TRBV19 and TRBJ2-3, with D perhaps TRBD1 (5 bases). Germline CDR1 and CDR2: LNHDA and SQIVND (reference sequence). The CDR3 totals 15 residues. Trimming took 5 bases from V and 4 from J, leaving 16 bases between them. CDR3 in amino acids: CASSLRQYRADTQYF. DNA for the CDR3: TGTGCCAGTAGTCTCCGACAGTATAGGGCAGATACGCAGTATTTT.

The V and J genes are TRBV11-2 and TRBJ1-1; D is ambiguous. This CDR3 comprises 13 residues. CDR1 is SGHAT and CDR2 is FQNNGV in the germline V gene. The germline V and J ends were trimmed by 2 bases and 0 bases, with 4 bases remaining between them. CDR3: CASSLYLNTEAFF. CDR3 DNA sequence: TGTGCCAGCAGCTTATATCTGAACACTGAAGCTTTCTTT.